This passage covers 26 T cell receptor beta chains from one sample sequenced in a study of blood T cell repertoires in COVID-19. Sequencing used immunoSEQ multiplex PCR; TCRdb keeps in-frame clones, though not all of them. The sample consists of about 65,000 clones, approximately 78% of them appearing once. The sample taken for sequencing was peripheral blood. The receptor source for this set is a man older than 75 with acute or convalescent COVID-19.

The chain links TRBV19 to TRBJ1-2, with TRBD1 as a possible D gene (5 bases). This CDR3 spans 12 amino acids. V lost 5 bases and J 13 bases, leaving 17 bases between the germline ends. Germline-derived CDR1 and CDR2 are LNHDA and SQIVND (reference sequence). CDR3 sequence reads: CASSPQGTFSTF. The CDR3, as DNA: TGTGCCAGTAGTCCCCAGGGTACGTTCAGCACCTTC.

The rearrangement links TRBV4-2 to TRBJ2-3; 10 bases align to TRBD1. The germline V gene encodes CDR1 LGHNA and CDR2 YNFKEQ. The CDR3 sequence is 17 residues long. V lost 2 bases, J lost 4 bases, and 9 bases stayed unmatched. CDR3 bases: TGTGCCAGCAGCCAAACGGGGGGGACAGGGGTCGCAGATACGCAGTATTTT. It is translated as CASSQTGGTGVADTQYF.

The chain employs TRBV2 and TRBJ2-2, with 11 bases that match TRBD1. V dropped 6 bases and J dropped 4; count of bases not matched to a gene: 4. Germline V gene sequence: CDR1 SNHLY, CDR2 FYNNEI. The CDR3 spans 15 residues. In nucleotides, the CDR3 is TGTGCCAGCAGGGACAGGGGGCATGGCACCGGGGAGCTGTTTTTT. Residues: CASRDRGHGTGELFF.

The chain uses TRBV4-2 and TRBJ2-3, with 7 bases aligning to TRBD2. This CDR3 has 15 amino acids. The V gene end was trimmed by 8 bases and the J gene end by 0 bases; junction bases not matched to a gene: 8. CDR1 LGHNA and CDR2 YNFKEQ come from the germline V gene. Here the CDR3 reads CASSNGGSSTDTQYF. CDR3 sequence (DNA): TGTGCCAGCTCTAACGGGGGGTCTAGCACAGATACGCAGTATTTT.

The chain links TRBV2 to TRBJ2-7; 7 bases fit TRBD2. Germline lookup yields CDR1 SNHLY and CDR2 FYNNEI. The J segment lost 3 bases and the V segment lost 8 bases, leaving 13 bases of the junction unmatched. The CDR3 consists of 15 residues. CDR3 loop: CASHGGGDSGYEQYF. As DNA, the CDR3 is TGTGCCAGCCATGGGGGAGGGGACTCTGGCTACGAGCAGTACTTC.

This rearrangement joins TRBV5-1 to TRBJ2-5; 10 bases map to TRBD2. The CDR3 sequence is 14 residues long. With V trimmed by 4 bases and J by 4 bases, 4 bases remained unmatched. The germline V gene has CDR1 SGHRS and CDR2 YFSETQ. The CDR3 here is CASSISGGIETQYF. The DNA of the CDR3 is TGCGCCAGCAGCATTAGCGGGGGGATAGAGACCCAGTACTTC.

CDR3 sequence: CASSPWGRADSPLHF. CDR3 sequence (DNA): TGTGCCAGCAGCCCCTGGGGCAGGGCGGACTCACCCCTCCACTTT. The J gene is TRBJ1-6, the V gene TRBV6-5; D is possibly TRBD1 (5 bases). Trimming took 6 bases from V and 10 from J, leaving 19 bases between them. This CDR3 is built from 15 residues. In germline, CDR1 is MNHEY, CDR2 SVGAGI.

This chain joins TRBV6-5 and TRBJ1-5; a possible D gene is TRBD1 (6 bases). V was clipped by 10 bases and J by 7 bases, with 17 bases between them. CDR3 length: 13 amino acids. Germline-derived CDR1 and CDR2 are MNHEY and SVGAGI. The CDR3 here is CAITGGGLQPQHF. CDR3 nucleotide sequence: TGTGCCATCACGGGCGGGGGCTTGCAGCCCCAGCATTTT.

The chain combines TRBV5-5 with TRBJ2-1; 9 nucleotides match TRBD1. V was pared by 4 bases and J by 1 base, with 3 bases of the junction left unmatched. Germline lookup yields CDR1 SGHKS and CDR2 YYEKEE (reference sequence). The CDR3 is 15 amino acids. The CDR3 region is CASSNGTGSYNEQFF. The CDR3 DNA reads TGTGCCAGCAGCAATGGGACAGGGTCCTACAATGAGCAGTTCTTC. The full variable domain, completed using reference TRBV5-5 and TRBJ2-1, is DAGVTQSPTHLIKTRGQQVTLRCSPISGHKSVSWYQQVLGQGPQFIFQYYEKEERGRGNFPDRFSARQFPNYSSELNVNALLLGDSALYLCASSNGTGSYNEQFFGPGTRLTVL.

This rearrangement joins TRBV18 to TRBJ1-6; D not resolved. Germline V gene data show CDR1 as KGHSH and CDR2 as LQKENI. The germline V and J ends were trimmed by 4 bases and 10 bases, with 17 bases remaining between them. The CDR3 runs 15 residues. Here the CDR3 DNA reads TGTGCCAGCTCACAACAGCGCCGGGAAGTATCACCCCTCCACTTT. Translated, it gives CASSQQRREVSPLHF.

The chain combines TRBV9 with TRBJ2-3; unclear D gene. The germline CDR1 and CDR2 sequences are SGDLS and YYNGEE. The V and J ends lost 1 base and 4 bases respectively, with 7 bases between them. The CDR3 is made up of 13 amino acids. The CDR3 sequence is CASSVFSSDTQYF. CDR3 nucleotide sequence: TGTGCCAGCAGCGTATTTTCTTCAGATACGCAGTATTTT.

This chain links TRBV9 with TRBJ2-7; possible D gene TRBD1, 6 bases. V was cut by 4 bases and J by 4 bases, with 18 bases left in between. CDR3 length equals 15 residues. From germline, CDR1 is SGDLS and CDR2 YYNGEE. In nucleotides, the CDR3 is TGTGCCAGCAGCCCTCAGGGGTCTGAAGCGTACGAGCAGTACTTC. Translated, it gives CASSPQGSEAYEQYF.

CDR3 sequence: CAISGESGGASDTQYF. The DNA of the CDR3 is TGTGCCATCAGTGGAGAAAGCGGGGGGGCATCCGATACGCAGTATTTT. The rearrangement links TRBV10-3 to TRBJ2-3; 10 bases agree with TRBD2. Germline trimming cut 4 bases from V and 6 bases from J; bases unmatched to any gene: 10. The CDR3 sequence is 16 residues long. Germline CDR1 and CDR2: ENHRY and SYGVKD.

This chain's CDR3 is CASSPTTGAGGEKLFF. The CDR3 DNA follows: TGTGCCAGCAGCCCGACTACAGGGGCAGGAGGGGAAAAACTGTTTTTT. This chain connects TRBV11-2 to TRBJ1-4, with 7 nucleotides matching TRBD1. This CDR3 region has 16 residues. V dropped 5 bases and J dropped 8; count of bases not matched to a gene: 14. Germline V gives CDR1 SGHAT, CDR2 FQNNGV.

At least ten counts were recorded for this clone. The V and J genes are TRBV5-1 and TRBJ1-2, with 7 bases matching TRBD1. V was pared by 0 bases and J by 6 bases, with 8 bases of the junction left unmatched. Germline assignment: CDR1 SGHRS and CDR2 YFSETQ. The CDR3 is 15 residues long. The CDR3 spells CASSLGQGLMDGYTF. The CDR3 region has the DNA TGCGCCAGCAGCTTGGGACAGGGTTTGATGGATGGCTACACCTTC.

The V gene is TRBV3-1 (or the pseudogene TRBV3-2), the J gene TRBJ2-5; 7 nucleotides align to TRBD1. The V gene end was trimmed by 1 base and the J gene end by 7 bases; junction bases not matched to a gene: 6. This CDR3 contains 14 residues. Germline CDR1 reads LGHDT; CDR2 reads YNNKEL (reference sequence). The CDR3 DNA reads TGTGCCAGCAGCCAAGGACAGGGACATTCGACCCAGTACTTC. Protein: CASSQGQGHSTQYF.

V is TRBV7-8 and J is TRBJ1-3; weak D call: TRBD1 (6 bases). V lost 7 bases and J lost 8, with 21 bases in between. Germline V gives CDR1 SGHVS, CDR2 FQNEAQ. The CDR3 totals 15 residues. CDR3 in DNA: TGTGCCAGCACCGGACCGGGACATATCGCGGACACCATATATTTT. The encoded protein is CASTGPGHIADTIYF.

The chain carries TRBV11-2 and TRBJ2-7; tentatively, D is TRBD1 (6 bases). Per the germline V gene, CDR1 is SGHAT and CDR2 is FQNNGV. V was shortened by 0 bases and J by 2 bases, with 11 bases between the two germline ends. The CDR3 extends over 15 amino acids. Here the CDR3 reads CASSLEPDRTYEQYF. In nucleotides, the CDR3 is TGTGCCAGCAGCTTAGAACCGGACAGAACCTACGAGCAGTACTTC.

The V and J genes are TRBV4-1 and TRBJ1-2; tentative D call: TRBD1 (5 bases). The V gene's germline CDR1 is MGHRA and CDR2 YSYEKL. CDR3 size: 17 residues. Trimming cost V 1 base and J 0 bases, with 15 bases left between them. The CDR3 sequence is CASSQVPGGGTNYGYTF. For the CDR3, the DNA is TGCGCCAGCAGCCAAGTCCCGGGTGGGGGGACTAACTATGGCTACACCTTC.

The chain couples TRBV6-1 to TRBJ1-1; perhaps TRBD1 as D (5 bases). Trimming shortened V by 1 base and J by 2 bases, and 14 bases separated the two germline ends. Germline V gives CDR1 MNHNS, CDR2 SASEGT. The CDR3 is made up of 16 amino acids. CDR3 coding DNA: TGTGCCAGCAGTGAAGGGTACAGGACCTTCAACACTGAAGCTTTCTTT. This translates into CASSEGYRTFNTEAFF.

The J gene is TRBJ1-6, the V gene TRBV6-5; D ambiguous. Trimming removed 2 bases from V and 1 base from J, with 9 bases in between. The CDR3 runs to 16 residues. The germline V gene has CDR1 MNHEY and CDR2 SVGAGI. For the CDR3, the DNA is TGTGCCAGCAGTTACGAAGAGGAGTCCTATAATTCACCCCTCCACTTT. Protein: CASSYEEESYNSPLHF.

This clone was seen only once. V is TRBV9 and J is TRBJ1-1; 11 nucleotides align to TRBD1. This CDR3 is 13 amino acids long. Germline CDR1 SGDLS, CDR2 YYNGEE. J gave up 8 bases and V 2 bases, and 2 bases lay outside the gene matches. CDR3: CASSVGQGAEAFF. The CDR3 nucleotides are TGTGCCAGCAGCGTTGGACAGGGGGCCGAAGCTTTCTTT.

V usage is TRBV20-1 and J usage is TRBJ1-1, with 9 bases that match TRBD1. Germline V CDR1 and CDR2: DFQATT, SNEGSKA (reference sequence). Trimming took 6 bases from V and 12 from J; bases not matched to a gene: 8. The CDR3 spans 11 residues. The CDR3 loop reads CSAQRTGVTFF. The DNA of the CDR3 is TGCAGTGCCCAAAGGACAGGGGTAACTTTCTTT.

The chain joins TRBV30 to TRBJ1-3, with a weak D call TRBD1 (5 bases). CDR1 GTSNPN and CDR2 SVGIG come from the germline V gene (reference sequence). The ends were cut back, 5 bases at V and 0 bases at J, with 14 bases in the middle. This CDR3 spans 15 amino acids. DNA for the CDR3: TGTGCCTGGCAGGGTCACTTAGCCTCTGGAAACACCATATATTTT. It yields the protein CAWQGHLASGNTIYF.

This chain connects TRBV18 to TRBJ2-7, with unresolved D. V gave up 6 bases and J gave up 0 bases, with 15 bases separating them. Germline CDR1 and CDR2: KGHSH and LQKENI. CDR3 length: 15 amino acids. The CDR3 nucleotides read TGTGCCAGCTCCCTACCAGTTGGGCGCTCCTACGAGCAGTACTTC. Encoded protein: CASSLPVGRSYEQYF. The full variable domain, completed using reference TRBV18 and TRBJ2-7, is NAGVMQNPRHLVRRRGQEARLRCSPMKGHSHVYWYRQLPEEGLKFMVYLQKENIIDESGMPKERFSAEFPKEGPSILRIQQVVRGDSAAYFCASSLPVGRSYEQYFGPGTRLTVT.

The CDR3 here is CASSLSWQGSNQPQHF. The DNA of the CDR3 is TGTGCCAGCAGTTTATCCTGGCAGGGAAGCAATCAGCCCCAGCATTTT. The genes are TRBV28 and TRBJ1-5; TRBD1 is a possible D gene (5 bases). V lost 1 base and J lost 1, with 11 bases in between. The CDR3 spans 16 residues. Germline loops: CDR1 MDHEN, CDR2 SYDVKM.